The 30 T cell receptor beta chains reported below all come from one sample, sequenced in a study of shared clonotypes between healthy human individuals. Naive CD8 populations comprised CD45RO-negative cells positively selected for CCR7, excluding terminally differentiated effector memory CD45RA+ cells. Some clones are missing from TCRdb's copy, which holds only in-frame ones; the method was immunoSEQ multiplex PCR. Of around 2.1 million clones listed, approximately 94% are singletons. Source material: naive CD8+ T cells from PBMCs. All receptors come from a man in his late teens or twenties in good health. Some clones in this sample may be carry-over from other donors' samples.

The V gene is TRBV5-8, the J gene TRBJ2-7, with 7 bases lining up with TRBD1. Germline CDR1 is SGHTS and CDR2 is YDEGEE. This CDR3 region has 14 residues. Unmatched junction bases numbered 4, after V lost 1 base and J lost 3 bases. CDR3 loop: CASSLWGQNYEQYF. CDR3 DNA: TGTGCCAGCAGCTTGTGGGGACAGAACTACGAGCAGTACTTC.

The chain has TRBV10-2 and TRBJ1-2; D remains unclear. Per the germline V gene, CDR1 is WSHSY and CDR2 is SAAADI. CDR3 length equals 13 residues. The V end was cut by 0 bases, the J end by 11 bases, with 13 bases between. CDR3 amino acids: CASSESPMGLYTF. The CDR3 coding sequence is TGCGCCAGCAGTGAGTCCCCGATGGGGTTATACACCTTC.

In regard to this clone: Other DNA sequences within the sample encode an identical CDR3. The chain recombines TRBV27 with TRBJ2-7; TRBD2 might be the D (5 bases). V was clipped by 3 bases and J by 2 bases, with 8 bases between them. CDR1 and CDR2 (germline): MNHEY, SMNVEV (reference sequence). The length of the CDR3 is 13 residues. The DNA of the CDR3 is TGTGCCAGCAGTTTCGGGCGGGCCTACGAGCAGTACTTC. Its protein product is CASSFGRAYEQYF.

J is TRBJ1-2 and V is TRBV5-1; TRBD1 is a possible D gene (6 bases). V was clipped by 4 bases and J by 6 bases, with 13 bases between them. Germline V gene lookup returns CDR1 SGHRS and CDR2 YFSETQ. The CDR3 spans 13 residues. The CDR3 nucleotides read TGCGCCAGCAGCGAATACAGGGTAGATGGCTACACCTTC. Encoded protein: CASSEYRVDGYTF.

The chain joins TRBV9 to TRBJ2-5, with D uncertain. Germline values: CDR1 SGDLS, CDR2 YYNGEE. This CDR3 has 15 amino acids. The V gene lost 7 bases and the J gene lost 1 base, with 17 bases spanning the gap. In DNA form, the CDR3 reads TGTGCCAGCGGTAGGGCGGAGACCGTCCAAGAGACCCAGTACTTC. Encoded protein: CASGRAETVQETQYF.

As to this clone: This CDR3 is also generated by other DNA sequences in the sample. The rearrangement joins TRBV9 to TRBJ2-2; TRBD2 is a possible D gene (6 bases). Germline V CDR1 and CDR2: SGDLS, YYNGEE. Between the trimmed V and J ends, which lost 0 bases and 6 bases, there was a span of 9 bases. CDR3 length: 14 residues. This chain's CDR3 is CASSVAGGAGELFF. The CDR3 coding sequence is TGTGCCAGCAGCGTAGCCGGAGGGGCCGGGGAGCTGTTTTTT.

The gene calls are TRBV2 and TRBJ1-2; D might be TRBD1 (5 bases). The V end was cut by 7 bases, the J end by 8 bases, with 11 bases between. The CDR3 spans 11 residues. Germline V CDR1 and CDR2: SNHLY, FYNNEI. CDR3 coding DNA: TGTGCCAGCATTTCGGGACCCGGCTACACCTTC. As protein: CASISGPGYTF.

The V and J genes are TRBV9 and TRBJ2-7; D possibly corresponds to TRBD2 (6 bases). With 4 bases removed from V and 3 bases from J, the gap between germline ends came to 11 bases. Germline V gene sequence: CDR1 SGDLS, CDR2 YYNGEE. CDR3 length: 13 amino acids. Written as DNA, the CDR3 is TGTGCCAGCAGCCCGGGACTTAACTACGAGCAGTACTTC. Encoded protein: CASSPGLNYEQYF.

This clone was detected only once. V is TRBV15 and J is TRBJ2-3; 10 bases align to TRBD2. CDR1 and CDR2 from the germline V gene are LNHNV and YYDKDF (reference sequence). V dropped 4 bases and J dropped 5; count of bases not matched to a gene: 9. The CDR3 spans 16 residues. The CDR3 DNA is TGTGCCACCAGCACCGGAAGCGGGAGGGCCGGAGATACGCAGTATTTT. This translates into CATSTGSGRAGDTQYF.

The rearrangement links TRBV4-3 to TRBJ2-4; TRBD2 matches at 7 bases. The CDR3 is 14 residues long. V dropped 1 base and J dropped 10; count of bases not matched to a gene: 7. Germline CDR1 is LGHNA and CDR2 is YSLEER. CDR3 sequence (DNA): TGCGCCAGCAGCCAAGGAGGGAGGGATGATATTCAGTACTTC. This translates into CASSQGGRDDIQYF.

The chain is built from TRBV7-7 and TRBJ2-1, with 13 bases aligning to TRBD2. Germline values: CDR1 SSHAT, CDR2 FNYEAQ (reference sequence). V lost 5 bases and J lost 7; bases outside the gene matches: 5. The CDR3 is 15 residues long. CDR3 nucleotide sequence: TGTGCCAGCAGCGTGTCGGGACTAGCGGGAAATGAGCAGTTCTTC. It specifies CASSVSGLAGNEQFF.

V and J are TRBV9 and TRBJ1-1; no definite D call. The CDR3 covers 16 residues. Germline V gene lookup returns CDR1 SGDLS and CDR2 YYNGEE. V gave up 2 bases and J gave up 1 base, with 15 bases separating them. CDR3 DNA: TGTGCCAGCAGCGTCGGACTAAGGGCCGAGAACACTGAAGCTTTCTTT. Translating it yields CASSVGLRAENTEAFF.

This clone was seen once. V gene TRBV27 combines with J gene TRBJ2-7; 9 bases agree with TRBD2. With V trimmed by 5 bases and J by 4 bases, 9 bases remained unmatched. In germline, CDR1 is MNHEY, CDR2 SMNVEV (reference sequence). This CDR3 is 15 amino acids long. The CDR3 spells CASSPRAGGRYEQYF. CDR3 DNA: TGTGCCAGCAGTCCGAGAGCGGGAGGAAGGTACGAGCAGTACTTC.

This chain uses TRBV10-3 with TRBJ2-1; the D gene is possibly TRBD2 (5 bases). CDR1 and CDR2 (germline): ENHRY, SYGVKD. V was trimmed by 2 bases and J by 4 bases, leaving 9 bases between them. There are 14 residues in the CDR3. CDR3: CAISEGLAYNEQFF. The CDR3 DNA reads as TGTGCCATCAGTGAGGGACTTGCTTACAATGAGCAGTTCTTC.

The rearrangement uses TRBV29-1 and TRBJ2-7; maybe TRBD1 (5 bases). V was shortened by 4 bases and J by 3 bases, with 13 bases between the two germline ends. CDR3 length: 13 amino acids. The germline V gene has CDR1 SQVTM and CDR2 ANQGSEA. The CDR3 DNA is TGCAGCGTTGGAGACAGTCCCAACTACGAGCAGTACTTC. This codes for CSVGDSPNYEQYF.

The gene calls are TRBV11-3 and TRBJ2-1, with TRBD2 matching over 7 bases. V lost 6 bases to trimming and J lost 5 bases; unmatched junction nucleotides: 10. This CDR3 contains 15 residues. Germline lookup yields CDR1 SGHNT and CDR2 YENEEA. Written as DNA, the CDR3 is TGTGCCAGCAGTACCCGGGAGGCTAGTAACAATGAGCAGTTCTTC. Protein: CASSTREASNNEQFF.

This rearrangement joins TRBV5-6 to TRBJ2-1; D unresolved. The V end lost 3 bases, the J end lost 3 bases, and 13 bases lay between the germline ends. Germline loops: CDR1 SGHDT, CDR2 YYEEEE. The CDR3 contains 15 residues. Here the CDR3 DNA reads TGTGCCAGCAGCTCGGCCCCGAAGGGCTACAATGAGCAGTTCTTC. This gives the protein CASSSAPKGYNEQFF.

The chain links TRBV5-8 to TRBJ1-1; D not certain. Looked up from germline, CDR1 is SGHTS and CDR2 is YDEGEE. This CDR3 has 13 amino acids. Trimming stripped 0 bases from V and 5 bases from J, with 8 bases between. The CDR3 is CASSLAVGTEAFF. The CDR3 coding sequence is TGTGCCAGCAGCTTGGCCGTGGGGACTGAAGCTTTCTTT. The variable domain in full, with the rest retrieved from reference TRBV5-8 and TRBJ1-1, is EAGVTQSPTHLIKTRGQQATLRCSPISGHTSVYWYQQALGLGLQFLLWYDEGEERNRGNFPPRFSGRQFPNYSSELNVNALELEDSALYLCASSLAVGTEAFFGQGTRLTVV.

This CDR3 is CASTAGHGYTF. CDR3 nucleotide sequence: TGCGCCAGCACGGCGGGCCATGGCTACACCTTC. The chain couples TRBV5-1 to TRBJ1-2, with D uncertain. This CDR3 is 11 amino acids long. Per germline, CDR1 SGHRS and CDR2 YFSETQ. With 6 bases removed from V and 6 bases from J, the gap between germline ends came to 9 bases.

The chain uses TRBV28 and TRBJ2-3; 10 bases agree with TRBD2. Germline V gives CDR1 MDHEN, CDR2 SYDVKM. V lost 3 bases to trimming and J lost 2 bases; unmatched junction nucleotides: 8. The CDR3 runs 17 residues. The CDR3, as DNA: TGTGCCAGCAGTTTCCGTGGACTAGCGGTAATCACAGATACGCAGTATTTT. Its protein product is CASSFRGLAVITDTQYF.

Concerning this clone: The sample carries other DNA sequences with the same CDR3. The CDR3 is CASSQGLAGSSYEQYF. CDR3 sequence (DNA): TGCGCCAGCAGCCAAGGACTAGCGGGCAGCTCCTACGAGCAGTACTTC. This chain joins TRBV4-3 and TRBJ2-7; 10 nucleotides agree with TRBD2. This CDR3 region has 16 residues. From germline, CDR1 is LGHNA and CDR2 YSLEER. The V segment lost 1 base and the J segment 0 bases; nucleotides outside the gene matches: 3.

The sample holds one count of this clone. V gene TRBV5-6 combines with J gene TRBJ2-5; perhaps TRBD2 as D (5 bases). The CDR3 consists of 16 residues. From germline, CDR1 is SGHDT and CDR2 YYEEEE. Trimming removed 0 bases from V and 4 bases from J, with 16 bases in between. The CDR3 DNA reads as TGTGCCAGCAGCTTGGCGGCCACGGGGTGGGCAGAGACCCAGTACTTC. Translated, it gives CASSLAATGWAETQYF.

V and J are TRBV29-1 and TRBJ2-7; the D is unclear. The germline V gene has CDR1 SQVTM and CDR2 ANQGSEA. The germline V and J ends were trimmed by 0 bases and 2 bases, with 8 bases remaining between them. CDR3 length: 13 residues. The DNA of the CDR3 is TGCAGCGTTGAAGAGGGGAACCCCTACGAGCAGTACTTC. Protein: CSVEEGNPYEQYF.

The chain links TRBV18 to TRBJ2-5, with 9 bases lining up with TRBD1. The V gene end was trimmed by 6 bases and the J gene end by 4 bases; junction bases not matched to a gene: 9. The CDR3 has 15 residues. CDR1 is KGHSH, CDR2 LQKENI, per germline. DNA for the CDR3: TGTGCCAGCTCTCCCGGGACAGGGTTGAGAGAGACCCAGTACTTC. It encodes CASSPGTGLRETQYF. Looking up the rest from reference TRBV18 and TRBJ2-5 gives the full variable domain: NAGVMQNPRHLVRRRGQEARLRCSPMKGHSHVYWYRQLPEEGLKFMVYLQKENIIDESGMPKERFSAEFPKEGPSILRIQQVVRGDSAAYFCASSPGTGLRETQYFGPGTRLLVL.

The chain combines TRBV7-7 with TRBJ2-7; 10 positions match TRBD1. The CDR3 is 14 residues long. V trimming: 5 bases; J trimming: 3 bases; junction bases outside the gene matches: 4. CDR1 and CDR2 (germline): SSHAT, FNYEAQ (reference sequence). The chain's CDR3 is CASSRGDRGYEQYF. The CDR3 DNA is TGTGCCAGCAGCCGGGGGGACAGGGGCTACGAGCAGTACTTC.

The count of this clone is one. The chain couples TRBV10-3 to TRBJ1-1; 7 bases align to TRBD1. CDR1 and CDR2 from the germline V gene are ENHRY and SYGVKD. The ends lost 11 bases at V and 0 bases at J; junction bases unmatched: 6. The CDR3 spans 13 residues. This chain's CDR3 is CAVRQGLNTEAFF. For the CDR3, the DNA is TGTGCCGTCCGACAGGGCTTGAACACTGAAGCTTTCTTT.

This chain joins TRBV7-9 and TRBJ1-2, with a tentative D call TRBD1 (6 bases). CDR1 is SEHNR and CDR2 is FQNEAQ in the germline V gene (reference sequence). V lost 1 base to trimming and J lost 4 bases, with 10 bases between them. CDR3 length: 14 amino acids. The CDR3 sequence: CASSLVEGVYGYTF. CDR3 bases: TGTGCCAGCAGCTTAGTAGAGGGGGTCTATGGCTACACCTTC. Looking up the rest from reference TRBV7-9 and TRBJ1-2 gives the full variable domain: DTGVSQNPRHKITKRGQNVTFRCDPISEHNRLYWYRQTLGQGPEFLTYFQNEAQLEKSRLLSDRFSAERPKGSFSTLEIQRTEQGDSAMYLCASSLVEGVYGYTFGSGTRLTVV.

This chain uses TRBV19 with TRBJ2-7, with 9 bases that match TRBD1. The CDR3 totals 18 residues. The junction had 19 bases not matched to a gene; V was cut back by 3 bases and J by 7 bases. The germline V gene has CDR1 LNHDA and CDR2 SQIVND (reference sequence). CDR3 DNA sequence: TGTGCCAGTAGTATCCTCCGTACAGGGGGCCATCTGGTGGATGAGCAGTACTTC. Its protein is CASSILRTGGHLVDEQYF.

The chain uses TRBV28 and TRBJ2-7; a weak D match, TRBD1 (6 bases). In germline, CDR1 is MDHEN, CDR2 SYDVKM. The CDR3 length is 12 residues. V lost 5 bases and J lost 9, with 14 bases in between. CDR3 amino acids: CASSLPGRGQYF. CDR3 nucleotides: TGTGCCAGCAGTCTCCCGGGCAGGGGGCAGTACTTC. Full variable domain (remainder filled in from reference TRBV28 and TRBJ2-7): DVKVTQSSRYLVKRTGEKVFLECVQDMDHENMFWYRQDPGLGLRLIYFSYDVKMKEKGDIPEGYSVSREKKERFSLILESASTNQTSMYLCASSLPGRGQYFGPGTRLTVT.

The rearrangement links TRBV6-5 to TRBJ2-7; D might be TRBD2 (6 bases). Germline-derived CDR1 and CDR2 are MNHEY and SVGAGI. The V and J ends lost 6 bases and 3 bases respectively, with 15 bases between them. This CDR3 contains 14 residues. The CDR3 coding sequence is TGTGCCAGCAGCAACGGGGACTCTTTCTACGAGCAGTACTTC. Its protein is CASSNGDSFYEQYF.